Below, one T cell receptor (beta chain) is given with its context. The data stem from a study of blood T cell repertoires in COVID-19. All enrollees were roughly 18 to 90 years old and from fewer than 25 US areas. After removal of 5 bases from V and 1 base from J, the junction contained 9 bases not matched to a gene. This CDR3 spans 17 amino acids. Germline CDR1 reads LNHDA; CDR2 reads SQIVND (reference sequence). TCRdb's copy holds only in-frame clones and misses some; the assay was immunoSEQ multiplex PCR. This sample has 150,000 to 200,000 clones, with 88% found just once. The chain has TRBV19 and TRBJ1-1; 11 positions match TRBD1. The receptor's source is a woman aged 18-35 years who had recovered from COVID-19. Sequencing was performed on PBMCs or T cells enriched from blood (not recorded which). CDR3 sequence reads: CASSPWTGGLKNTEAFF. The CDR3 DNA is TGTGCCAGTAGTCCCTGGACAGGGGGCCTTAAGAACACTGAAGCTTTCTTT.